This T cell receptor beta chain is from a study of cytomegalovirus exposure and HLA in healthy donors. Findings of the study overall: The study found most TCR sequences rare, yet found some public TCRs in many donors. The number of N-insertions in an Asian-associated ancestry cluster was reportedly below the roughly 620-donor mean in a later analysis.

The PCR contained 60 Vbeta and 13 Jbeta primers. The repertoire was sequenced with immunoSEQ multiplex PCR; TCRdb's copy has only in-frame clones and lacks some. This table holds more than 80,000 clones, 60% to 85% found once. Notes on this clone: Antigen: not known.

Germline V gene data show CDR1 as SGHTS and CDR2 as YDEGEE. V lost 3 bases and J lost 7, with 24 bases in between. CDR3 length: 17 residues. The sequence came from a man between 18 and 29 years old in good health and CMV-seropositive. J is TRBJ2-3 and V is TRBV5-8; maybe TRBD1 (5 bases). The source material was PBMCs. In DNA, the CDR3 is TGTGCCAGCAGCTATCGACCGAGACAGAACCTAGGGCATACGCAGTATTTT. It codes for CASSYRPRQNLGHTQYF.